The source of this T cell receptor (beta chain) is a study of cytomegalovirus exposure and HLA in healthy donors (dated by TCRdb to about 2017). In terms of the full investigation: An earlier analysis of several hundred of the donors reported approximately 270 Gb of sequence data and about 100 million unique TCR beta sequences from about 179 million T cells. An early release covering roughly 600 HLA-typed donors comprised approximately 300 gigabases of sequencing data and roughly 86 million unique TCR sequences. Among the roughly 400 genotyped donors, around 81% belonged to the genetic ancestry cluster associated with self-reported Caucasian donors. The study aimed to test whether cataloging public T cell receptors could reveal signatures of past pathogen exposure. Using immunosequencing, the study profiled T cell repertoires from 640 or so subjects and related those repertoires to cytomegalovirus serostatus. Besides the first cohort of roughly 640 subjects, a separate validation cohort made up of 120 different subjects was used. The study combined high-throughput TCR immunosequencing, statistical association of individual TCRs with disease status, and machine learning to predict cytomegalovirus infection status. In a later analysis, previously published TCR beta repertoires from 550 to 750 donors were re-analyzed and high-resolution HLA genotyping was added so that TCR occurrence patterns could be studied. Rather than drawing on any new phenotypic data, the later analysis identified candidate immune exposures from TCR beta sequences and the way those sequences occurred across donors. In an earlier analysis of roughly 600 of the donors, high-throughput TCR beta sequencing was used to judge whether each TCR beta V gene segment behaved as functional or pseudogenic. Donor age, sex, ethnicity and CMV serostatus were compiled alongside the repertoire data. A later genetic analysis used genome-wide SNP genotypes for about three fifths of the 666 donors, treating that subset as a discovery cohort. Every repertoire in the discovery cohort had been generated on one and the same sequencing platform. HLA typing included class I and class II loci at four-digit resolution. The number of donors typed differed by locus, with about 629-630 for A, B, C, DRB1 and DQB1, around 520 for DQA1, over 600 for DPA1, and roughly 450 for DPB1. About five DR-DQ haplotypes were treated as single units for association and clustering because of strong linkage in the cohort. On average, 235,054 unique TCR beta nucleotide sequences were sequenced per donor among 350 to 400 genotyped donors of the cohort, with roughly 18% of those sequences being non-productive.

To prepare the library, the immunoSEQ multiplex PCR assay was applied. For the multiplex PCR, a mixture combining 60 forward primers for TCR Vbeta segments and 13 reverse primers for TCR Jbeta segments was used. A multiplex PCR assay on genomic DNA amplified the CDR3 region of rearranged TCR beta genes. The amplified TCR beta libraries were sequenced on the Illumina HiSeq System as 87-base-pair reads. For the original study's pipeline: In a later analysis, tens of millions of unique TCR beta chains were counted across the 690 or so repertoires, and approximately 11 million of these chains were shared by at least two donors. A nearest-neighbor algorithm error-corrected the raw reads and collapsed the reads into unique sequences, merging closely related sequences to remove PCR and sequencing errors. Alignment of CDR3 sequences to IMGT reference sequences was used to assign V, D and J gene segments. For a sequence to be retained, a match of at least six nucleotides to both a V gene segment and a J gene segment was required. Rearrangements were called productive when the CDR3 lacked stop codons and stayed in frame with V and J; all others were non-productive. Following IMGT convention, CDR3 was defined as the stretch from the second conserved V-encoded cysteine to the conserved J-encoded phenylalanine. The earlier analysis of 550 to 650 of the donors excluded any sequence lacking an unambiguous match to a single V gene segment. In an earlier analysis of several hundred of the donors, V segments were called functional above 56.7% productive rearrangements and were called segregating when the between-donor standard deviation exceeded 5%. A statistical classification framework was built to diagnose cytomegalovirus status from the catalog of TCR beta chain sequences. In a later analysis, V and J genes were assigned by comparing TCR nucleotide sequences against IMGT/GENE-DB human TR gene sequences. In a later analysis, CDR3 sequences and most-parsimonious VDJ recombination scenarios were assigned using the TCRdist pipeline. In a later analysis, each TCR beta chain was defined by its CDR3 amino acid sequence together with its V-gene family, and reads without a unique V-gene family were excluded. To address suspected cross-contamination and a sequencing artifact, a later analysis removed 450 to 700 highly shared, low-generation-probability nucleotide sequences. In a later analysis, a clonal expansion index for each public chain was calculated from normalized within-repertoire ranks of inferred template counts. Generation probabilities in a later analysis came from a VDJ recombination model fitted to out-of-frame rearrangements, and those results were checked against IGoR. A later analysis scored TCR-TCR, TCR-HLA and TCR-CMV co-occurrence with hypergeometric tests, applying a repertoire-size bias correction to TCR pairs. A later analysis estimated false discovery rates by permuting HLA or CMV assignments 20 times. In a later analysis, co-occurring TCRs were grouped with DBSCAN, and TCRdist sequence similarity was added when clustering was performed within HLA-allele-positive subsets. Repertoires with fewer than 30,000 or more than 120,000 public chains, plus five repertoires with anomalous nucleotide sharing, were excluded from co-occurrence clustering. The clones in this table, taken by TCRdb from immuneACCESS, are in-frame only. Not every clone is retained; where verified, under half of the shortfall comes from an unresolved V gene, and the cause of the rest is unknown. V and J calls plus clone size are reproduced from that table; the DNA served to infer D and trimming. The sample table holds about 210,000 clones. The leading ten clones occupy over 0.75% of the sample.

Points on this clone: Which antigen it targets is not known.

The CDR3 goes from the cysteine to the phenylalanine over 15 residues. The entry retains the CDR3 DNA only, 45 bases that are in frame from base 1. V loses 6 bases of germline sequence and J loses 1 base, and the interval between the two ends is 13 bases. Taken from the germline V gene, the CDR1 and CDR2 loops are MNHNS and SASEGT. The cohort comprised some 730 healthy bone marrow donors. At the time of sampling, all cohort members were nominally healthy, though unrecorded immune exposures were likely present. The donor was CMV seropositive and belonged to the group of over 250 seropositive cohort members. A peripheral blood sample was collected from each donor, and TCR beta sequencing was performed on peripheral blood mononuclear cells. The Qiagen DNeasy Blood Extraction Kit was used to extract genomic DNA from the blood cell samples. What the work shows at the level of the full study, not this receptor alone: A further reported finding was that TCR beta sequences accurately predicted the HLA-A and HLA-B alleles for most subjects in the first cohort. According to a later analysis, TCR association rates differed among HLA loci, with DRB1 alleles showing the most associated TCRs and HLA-C alleles showing the fewest. V-gene and J-gene trimming of TCR beta chains was associated with a missense DCLRE1C variant in a later genetic analysis, and the association was replicated in an independent cohort. The authors suggested that the approach could potentially be generalized to other disease states and immunological phenotypes. Only TCR beta chains were sequenced in this cohort, and the absence of alpha or paired-chain data limited detectable features. Some IMGT-functional V segments, including TRBV6-2 and TRBV6-3, could not be distinguished by the 87-base-pair reads and were therefore excluded. Compared with the approximately 670-donor mean, donors in an Asian-associated ancestry cluster had fewer N-insertions in productive TCRs, according to a later genetic analysis. In vitro tests confirmed that three of the cytomegalovirus-associated TCR beta chains recognize cytomegalovirus antigens. In a later analysis, HLA-associated TCR beta chains showed more clonal expansion and lower generation probabilities than non-associated chains that were equally common. Cytomegalovirus status was reported to be diagnosed by the classifier with high specificity and sensitivity in both the original and validation cohorts. Because HLA typing was unavailable for some donors at each locus, only the typed subset was used in association tests. Roughly uniform sequencing depth across donors was assumed in presence/absence analyses, although this assumption may not hold. Most CMV-associated TCR beta chains appeared to be HLA-restricted in a later analysis, and the HLA associations seemed to be driven largely by CMV exposure. Most TCR sequences were seen in very few donors, while some public TCRs were found in many individuals. A group of highly shared sequence variants was considered likely to be a technical artifact of the sequencing pipeline. In the study, 150 to 200 TCR beta chains were listed as associated with cytomegalovirus. At a false discovery rate of 0.05, a later analysis linked 16,000 or so TCR beta sequences to specific HLA alleles. Immune exposure information for the cohort was limited to CMV serostatus. Assigning TCR associations to individual alleles was difficult when HLA alleles, especially DR and DQ, strongly co-occurred. Correlated functional status among segregating V segments might reflect linkage disequilibrium, but an unknown experimental factor could not be ruled out. An earlier analysis of approximately 570 of the donors showed that most TCR beta V segments appeared in productive rearrangements either about 87% or about 30% of the time, which broadly matched IMGT annotations. According to a later analysis, parvovirus B19, influenza, CMV and Epstein-Barr virus appeared linked to several top co-occurrence clusters. The earlier analysis of approximately 560 of the donors excluded 15 to 20 rarely observed V segments, including chromosome 9 orphons, because counts were too low.

The V and J genes are TRBV6-1 and TRBJ1-5, with a tentative D gene TRBD1 over 6 matching bases. This receptor was identified in a woman in her twenties or thirties in good health and CMV-seropositive. The sequenced material came from PBMCs. In nucleotide form, the sequence is TGTGCCAGCAGCCGGGGGGGGCCGAGCAATCAGCCCCAGCATTTT. The encoded protein is CASSRGGPSNQPQHF.